The 23 T cell receptor beta chains presented below share a single source sample, sequenced in a study of blood T cells in healthy people across ages. Together with a sample-barcoded 5' primer, a J-beta primer mix was included in a second PCR lasting 7 to 11 cycles. TCRdb itself ran the 5' RACE reads through MiXCR, one entry per CDR3 protein. The table includes more than 700,000 distinct CDR3 sequences, about 46% detected once. Sequencing input: blood. Receptor source: a man older than 75 in good health.

This clonotype was seen only once. The CDR3 loop is CASSLTGRLIETQYF. For the CDR3, the DNA is TGCGCCAGCAGCTTGACAGGGCGTCTTATTGAGACCCAGTACTTC. The rearrangement joins TRBV5-1 to TRBJ2-5, with TRBD1 as a possible D gene (6 bases). This CDR3 is 15 amino acids long. Trimming removed 1 base at V and 5 bases at J, with 15 bases between. The germline gives CDR1 SGHRS, CDR2 YFSETQ.

This chain uses TRBV25-1 with TRBJ2-7; D might be TRBD1 (6 bases). Germline CDR1 reads MGHDK; CDR2 reads SYGVNS. This CDR3 region has 13 residues. The V gene lost 6 bases and the J gene lost 1 base, with 10 bases spanning the gap. Here the CDR3 DNA reads TGTGCCAGCAGGGACGACAGGTCCTACGAGCAGTACTTC. It codes for CASRDDRSYEQYF.

The chain has TRBV14 and TRBJ1-6, with D possibly matching TRBD1 (5 bases). Trimming removed 2 bases at V and 8 bases at J, with 7 bases between. This CDR3 region has 13 residues. Looked up from germline, CDR1 is SGHDN and CDR2 is FVKESK. CDR3 coding DNA: TGTGCCAGCAGCCAAACAGGCCATTCACCCCTCCACTTT. This translates into CASSQTGHSPLHF.

The chain has TRBV29-1 and TRBJ1-2; no clear D gene. CDR3 size: 13 residues. Germline V CDR1 and CDR2: SQVTM, ANQGSEA. The germline V and J ends were trimmed by 4 bases and 7 bases, with 16 bases remaining between them. The CDR3 is CSVGDRTDTGYTF. CDR3 DNA sequence: TGCAGCGTTGGCGACCGAACAGACACTGGCTACACCTTC.

The chain uses TRBV7-9 and TRBJ2-5; 7 bases are a match to TRBD1. J lost 11 bases, V lost 5 bases, and 8 bases had no gene match. The CDR3 spans 12 residues. Germline CDR1 is SEHNR and CDR2 is FQNEAQ (reference sequence). The CDR3 spells CASSAQGPKQYF. CDR3 bases: TGTGCCAGCAGCGCACAGGGGCCCAAGCAGTACTTC.

In this sample, this clonotype turned up many times. J is TRBJ1-2 and V is TRBV20-1, with unresolved D. Germline V lookup: CDR1 DFQATT, CDR2 SNEGSKA (reference sequence). This CDR3 is built from 11 residues. V lost 6 bases and J lost 3, with 8 bases in between. The CDR3: CSAEVYYGYTF. The DNA for the CDR3 is TGCAGTGCCGAGGTTTACTATGGCTACACCTTC.

This clonotype came up a few times. The V gene is TRBV11-1, the J gene TRBJ2-1; TRBD2 matches 9 bases. Germline V gene lookup returns CDR1 SGHAT and CDR2 FQDESV (reference sequence). The CDR3 totals 16 residues. Trimming at V came to 9 bases and at J to 3 bases, leaving 12 bases not matched to a gene. The CDR3 protein is CASAGAGGIIYNEQFF. The CDR3 DNA is TGTGCCAGTGCGGGAGCGGGAGGAATTATCTACAATGAGCAGTTCTTC.

This rearrangement joins TRBV29-1 to TRBJ1-1; D remains ambiguous. Trimming removed 6 bases from V and 4 bases from J, with 15 bases in between. Germline CDR1 reads SQVTM; CDR2 reads ANQGSEA. The CDR3 is made up of 13 amino acids. CDR3 DNA: TGCAGCGTGGGGTTAGGTTTTGGCACTGAAGCTTTCTTT. It codes for CSVGLGFGTEAFF.

The chain couples TRBV7-2 to TRBJ2-1, with 9 bases fitting TRBD2. The CDR3 spans 16 residues. Per the germline V gene, CDR1 is SGHTA and CDR2 is FQGNSA. V shed 3 bases and J 8 bases; nucleotides not matched to a gene: 11. DNA for the CDR3: TGTGCCAGCAGCTTGTTAGCGGGAGTGGCTTTGGATGAGCAGTTCTTC. It is translated as CASSLLAGVALDEQFF. The whole variable domain, filled in from reference TRBV7-2 and TRBJ2-1, reads GAGVSQSPSNKVTEKGKDVELRCDPISGHTALYWYRQSLGQGLEFLIYFQGNSAPDKSGLPSDRFSAERTGGSVSTLTIQRTQQEDSAVYLCASSLLAGVALDEQFFGPGTRLTVL.

This clonotype came up many times. The rearrangement links TRBV5-1 to TRBJ2-7, with D possibly matching TRBD1 (5 bases). Per germline, CDR1 SGHRS and CDR2 YFSETQ. The CDR3 sequence is 14 residues long. With 1 base removed from V and 4 bases from J, the gap between germline ends came to 12 bases. The CDR3 loop is CASSLTGPSYEQYF. The CDR3 DNA is TGCGCCAGCAGCTTGACAGGCCCATCGTACGAGCAGTACTTC.

V gene TRBV28 combines with J gene TRBJ2-4; 9 bases agree with TRBD1. Trimming took 6 bases from V and 6 from J; bases not matched to a gene: 6. This CDR3 has 14 amino acids. Germline lookup yields CDR1 MDHEN and CDR2 SYDVKM. This CDR3 reads CASRTTGGLNIQYF. The CDR3, as DNA: TGTGCCAGCAGGACCACAGGGGGCTTAAACATTCAGTACTTC.

The CDR3 loop reads CSASGQGRTDTQYF. CDR3 sequence (DNA): TGCAGTGCCAGCGGACAGGGGCGCACAGATACGCAGTATTTT. This chain uses TRBV20-1 with TRBJ2-3, with 9 bases that match TRBD1. Germline CDR1 is DFQATT and CDR2 is SNEGSKA (reference sequence). CDR3 length equals 14 residues. V trimming: 6 bases; J trimming: 1 base; junction bases outside the gene matches: 5.

The rearrangement uses TRBV29-1 and TRBJ1-1, with 7 positions matching TRBD1. V lost 5 bases, J lost 1 base, and 4 bases stayed unmatched. Per germline, CDR1 SQVTM and CDR2 ANQGSEA. This CDR3 comprises 13 residues. In DNA, the CDR3 is TGCAGCGTTCTTCAGGGGGAGAACACTGAAGCTTTCTTT. Translated: CSVLQGENTEAFF.

Regarding this clonotype: One end of the junction is discordant with germline, which a read error may explain. DNA for the CDR3: TGTGCCAGCAGCTTAGGCACCCCGTACGGGCAGTACTTC. Protein: CASSLGTPYGQYF. The chain recombines TRBV7-2 with TRBJ2-7; D uncertain. The CDR3 is 13 residues long. Germline V gene lookup returns CDR1 SGHTA and CDR2 FQGNSA.

V usage is TRBV7-2 and J usage is TRBJ2-5; D is possibly TRBD2 (7 bases). The CDR3 has 17 residues. V gave up 5 bases and J gave up 4 bases, with 23 bases separating them. In germline, CDR1 is SGHTA, CDR2 FQGNSA. DNA for the CDR3: TGTGCCAGCAGCCGCGACGTCGCGGGGGCGCTGAGAGAGACCCAGTACTTC. Translation gives CASSRDVAGALRETQYF.

In this sample, this clonotype turned up a few times. V usage is TRBV6-2 or TRBV6-3 and J usage is TRBJ2-7; D is perhaps TRBD2 (6 bases). Germline V lookup: CDR1 MNHEY, CDR2 SVGEGT. V lost 6 bases and J lost 0, with 15 bases in between. This CDR3 region has 15 residues. The CDR3 protein is CASSLGLGISYEQYF. The CDR3 nucleotides read TGTGCCAGCAGCCTGGGACTTGGGATCTCCTACGAGCAGTACTTC.

Concerning this clonotype: A much larger clone differs from this one at a single base, so this may be a read error. The chain employs TRBV7-9 and TRBJ2-7; possibly TRBD2 for D (6 bases). The V and J ends lost 7 bases and 4 bases respectively, with 17 bases between them. Germline CDR1 and CDR2: SEHNR and FQNEAQ (reference sequence). This CDR3 region has 14 residues. CDR3 DNA sequence: TGTGCCAGCACCCCGGCGGGAAAGGGGTACGAGCAGTACTTC. This gives the protein CASTPAGKGYEQYF. Using reference TRBV7-9 and TRBJ2-7 for the parts outside the CDR3, the full variable domain is DTGVSQNPRHKITKRGQNVTFRCDPISEHNRLYWYRQTLGQGPEFLTYFQNEAQLEKSRLLSDRFSAERPKGSFSTLEIQRTEQGDSAMYLCASTPAGKGYEQYFGPGTRLTVT.

To note about this clonotype: Possible read error: a much larger clone is one base away. This chain links TRBV10-3 with TRBJ2-7, with 10 bases matching TRBD1. The J call is doubtful: the DNA matches TRBJ2-5 better. CDR3 size: 18 residues. The germline CDR1 and CDR2 sequences are ENHRY and SYGVKD. The CDR3 loop is CTISEGPTGGGGQETQYF. The CDR3, as DNA: TGTACCATCAGTGAAGGCCCGACAGGGGGCGGGGGTCAAGAGACCCAGTACTTC.

In this sample, this clonotype turned up a few times. Relative to the germline gene, one junction end is altered; a read error may explain this. CDR3 protein: CSAQPTSGRAYDEQFF. The CDR3 coding sequence is TGCAGCGCCCAACCGACTAGCGGGAGGGCCTACGATGAGCAGTTCTTC. The V gene is TRBV29-1, the J gene TRBJ2-1; the match to TRBD2 covers 14 bases. CDR1 and CDR2 (germline): SQVTM, ANQGSEA. The CDR3 is made up of 16 amino acids.

This clonotype appeared many times. The J gene is TRBJ2-7, the V gene TRBV21-1. TRBV21-1 is recorded as a pseudogene. The CDR3 is made up of 13 amino acids. CDR3 sequence (DNA): TGTGCCAGCAGCTTAAGACTCTTATACGAGCAGTACTTC. As protein: CASSLRLLYEQYF.

Worth noting for this clonotype: The junction differs from germline at one of its ends, possibly a read error. V is TRBV15 and J is TRBJ2-7; TRBD1 agrees at 11 bases. Looked up from germline, CDR1 is LNHNV and CDR2 is YYDKDF (reference sequence). The CDR3 is 17 residues long. The CDR3 loop is CATSRDLGQGAYNERYF. CDR3 in DNA: TGTGCCACCAGCAGAGATCTCGGACAGGGGGCGTACAATGAGCGGTACTTC.

This clonotype appeared a few times. The rearrangement joins TRBV6-6 to TRBJ2-7, with a possible D match to TRBD2 (5 bases). Germline-derived CDR1 and CDR2 are MNHNY and SVGAGI (reference sequence). The CDR3 sequence is 15 residues long. V was shortened by 2 bases and J by 0 bases, with 11 bases between the two germline ends. CDR3 DNA sequence: TGTGCCAGCAGTTACACGAAGGACTTCTCCTACGAGCAGTACTTC. Protein product: CASSYTKDFSYEQYF.

This clonotype was found once. This chain links TRBV5-1 with TRBJ2-1; D gene unclear. CDR3 length: 13 amino acids. The germline CDR1 and CDR2 sequences are SGHRS and YFSETQ. The V end lost 2 bases, the J end lost 7 bases, and 10 bases lay between the germline ends. The CDR3 reads CASSFQSLNEQFF. CDR3 nucleotides: TGCGCCAGCAGCTTCCAGAGTTTGAATGAGCAGTTCTTC.